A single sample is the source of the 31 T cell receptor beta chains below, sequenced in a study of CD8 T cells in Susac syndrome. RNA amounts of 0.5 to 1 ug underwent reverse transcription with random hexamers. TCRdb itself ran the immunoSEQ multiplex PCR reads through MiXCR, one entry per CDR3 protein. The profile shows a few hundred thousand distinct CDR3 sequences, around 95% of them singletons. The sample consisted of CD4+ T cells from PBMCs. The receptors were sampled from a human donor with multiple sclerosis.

The CDR3 sequence is CASSLSPNSGGNEQFF. Written as DNA, the CDR3 is TGTGCCAGCAGCTTATCCCCGAATAGCGGAGGCAATGAGCAGTTCTTC. This chain joins TRBV7-2 and TRBJ2-1, with D possibly being TRBD2 (6 bases). The CDR3 runs to 16 residues. V lost 2 bases and J 6 bases, leaving 17 bases between the germline ends. Germline loops: CDR1 SGHTA, CDR2 FQGNSA.

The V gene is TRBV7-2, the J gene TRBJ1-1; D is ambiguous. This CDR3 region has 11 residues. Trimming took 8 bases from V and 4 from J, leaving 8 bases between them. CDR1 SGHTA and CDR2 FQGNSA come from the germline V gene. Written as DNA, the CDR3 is TGTGCCAGCGTAGAGGGCACTGAAGCTTTCTTT. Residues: CASVEGTEAFF. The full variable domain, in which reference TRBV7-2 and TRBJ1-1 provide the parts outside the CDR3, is GAGVSQSPSNKVTEKGKDVELRCDPISGHTALYWYRQSLGQGLEFLIYFQGNSAPDKSGLPSDRFSAERTGGSVSTLTIQRTQQEDSAVYLCASVEGTEAFFGQGTRLTVV.

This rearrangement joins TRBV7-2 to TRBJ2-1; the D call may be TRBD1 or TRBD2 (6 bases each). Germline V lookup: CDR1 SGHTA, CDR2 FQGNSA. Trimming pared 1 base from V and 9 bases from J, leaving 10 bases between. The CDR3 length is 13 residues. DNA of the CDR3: TGTGCCAGCAGCTTAGAGGGGGGTCGTGAGCAGTTCTTC. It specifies CASSLEGGREQFF.

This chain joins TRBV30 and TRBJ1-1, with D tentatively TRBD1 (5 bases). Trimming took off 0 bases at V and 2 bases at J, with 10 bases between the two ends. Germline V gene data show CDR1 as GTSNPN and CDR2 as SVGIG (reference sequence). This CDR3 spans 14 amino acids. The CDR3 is CAWSVGAGNTEAFF. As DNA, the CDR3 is TGTGCCTGGAGTGTAGGGGCAGGTAACACTGAAGCTTTCTTT.

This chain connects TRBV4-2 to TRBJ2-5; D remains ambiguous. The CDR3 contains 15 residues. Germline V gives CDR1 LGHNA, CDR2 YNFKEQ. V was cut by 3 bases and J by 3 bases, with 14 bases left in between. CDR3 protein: CASSHSRSPEETQYF. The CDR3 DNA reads TGTGCCAGCAGCCATTCCCGGAGTCCGGAAGAGACCCAGTACTTC.

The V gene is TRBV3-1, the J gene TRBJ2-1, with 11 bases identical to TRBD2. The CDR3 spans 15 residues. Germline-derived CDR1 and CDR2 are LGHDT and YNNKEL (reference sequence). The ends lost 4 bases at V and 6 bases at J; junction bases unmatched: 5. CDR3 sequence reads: CASSPRLAGSNEQFF. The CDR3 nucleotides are TGTGCCAGCAGCCCAAGACTAGCGGGGAGCAATGAGCAGTTCTTC.

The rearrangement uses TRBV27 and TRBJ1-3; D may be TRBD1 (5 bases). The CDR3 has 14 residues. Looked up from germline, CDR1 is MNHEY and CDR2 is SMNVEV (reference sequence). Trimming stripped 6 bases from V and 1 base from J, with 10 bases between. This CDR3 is CASRAGRSGNTIYF. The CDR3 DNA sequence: TGTGCCAGCAGGGCAGGGCGATCTGGAAACACCATATATTTT.

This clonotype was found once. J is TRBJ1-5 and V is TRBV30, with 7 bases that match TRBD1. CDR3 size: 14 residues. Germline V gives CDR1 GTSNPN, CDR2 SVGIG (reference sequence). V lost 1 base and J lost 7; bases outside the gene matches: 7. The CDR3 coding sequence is TGTGCCTGGAGTGCCGGGACAGAAGGGCAGCCCCAGCATTTT. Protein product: CAWSAGTEGQPQHF. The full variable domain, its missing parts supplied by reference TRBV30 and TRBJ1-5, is SQTIHQWPATLVQPVGSPLSLECTVEGTSNPNLYWYRQAAGRGLQLLFYSVGIGQISSEVPQNLSASRPQDRQFILSSKKLLLSDSGFYLCAWSAGTEGQPQHFGDGTRLSIL.

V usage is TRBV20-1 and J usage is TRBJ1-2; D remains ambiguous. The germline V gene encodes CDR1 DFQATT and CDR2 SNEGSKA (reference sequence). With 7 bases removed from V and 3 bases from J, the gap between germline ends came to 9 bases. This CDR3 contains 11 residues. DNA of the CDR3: TGCAGTGGGAAAGAGGACTATGGCTACACCTTC. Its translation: CSGKEDYGYTF.

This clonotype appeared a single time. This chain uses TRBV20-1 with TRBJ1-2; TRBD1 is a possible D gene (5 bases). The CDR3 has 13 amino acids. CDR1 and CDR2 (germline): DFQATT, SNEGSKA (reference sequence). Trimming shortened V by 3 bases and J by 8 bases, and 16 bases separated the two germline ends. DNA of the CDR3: TGCAGTGCTAGGGGGACGGGGACCTGGGGCTACACCTTC. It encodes CSARGTGTWGYTF.

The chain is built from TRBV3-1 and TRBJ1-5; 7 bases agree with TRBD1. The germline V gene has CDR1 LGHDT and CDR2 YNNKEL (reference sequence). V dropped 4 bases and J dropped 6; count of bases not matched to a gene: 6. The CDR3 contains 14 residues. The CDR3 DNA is TGTGCCAGCAGCCCCGACAGGGTAGTTCAGCCCCAGCATTTT. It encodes CASSPDRVVQPQHF.

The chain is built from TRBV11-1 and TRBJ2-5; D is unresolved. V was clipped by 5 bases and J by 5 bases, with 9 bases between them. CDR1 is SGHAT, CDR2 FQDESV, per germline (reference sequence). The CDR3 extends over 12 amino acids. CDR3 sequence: CASSPETETQYF. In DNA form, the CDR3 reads TGTGCCAGCAGCCCCGAGACGGAGACCCAGTACTTC.

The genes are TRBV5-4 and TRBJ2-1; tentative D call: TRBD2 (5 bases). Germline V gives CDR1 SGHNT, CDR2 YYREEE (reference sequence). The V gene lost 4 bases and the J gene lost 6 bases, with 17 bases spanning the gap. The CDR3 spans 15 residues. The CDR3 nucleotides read TGTGCCAGCAGCGGCGGGCCTATCGAGGGCAATGAGCAGTTCTTC. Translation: CASSGGPIEGNEQFF.

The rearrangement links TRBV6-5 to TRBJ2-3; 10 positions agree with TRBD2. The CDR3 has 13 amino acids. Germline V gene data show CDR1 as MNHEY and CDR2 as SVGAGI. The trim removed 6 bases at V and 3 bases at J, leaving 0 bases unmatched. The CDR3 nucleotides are TGTGCCAGCAGAGCGGGGGGGACAGATACGCAGTATTTT. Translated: CASRAGGTDTQYF.

The CDR3 here is CSASQTGELFF. CDR3 sequence (DNA): TGCAGTGCTAGCCAGACCGGGGAGCTGTTTTTT. This chain connects TRBV20-1 to TRBJ2-2; D not resolved. The germline V gene has CDR1 DFQATT and CDR2 SNEGSKA (reference sequence). The CDR3 is 11 residues long. V was pared by 3 bases and J by 5 bases, with 4 bases between.

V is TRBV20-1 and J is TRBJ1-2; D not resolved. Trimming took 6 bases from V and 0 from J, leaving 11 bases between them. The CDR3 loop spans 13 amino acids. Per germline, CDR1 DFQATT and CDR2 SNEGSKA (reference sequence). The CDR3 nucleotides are TGCAGTGCAATAGAAGGATCTAACTATGGCTACACCTTC. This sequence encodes CSAIEGSNYGYTF.

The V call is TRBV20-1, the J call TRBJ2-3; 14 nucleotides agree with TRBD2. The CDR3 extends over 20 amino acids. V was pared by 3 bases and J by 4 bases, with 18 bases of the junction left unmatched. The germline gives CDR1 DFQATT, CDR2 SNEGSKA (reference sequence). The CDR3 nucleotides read TGCAGTGCTAGTCTCTTTGGGAGACTAGCGGGGGGGCTAAGCGCAGATACGCAGTATTTT. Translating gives CSASLFGRLAGGLSADTQYF.

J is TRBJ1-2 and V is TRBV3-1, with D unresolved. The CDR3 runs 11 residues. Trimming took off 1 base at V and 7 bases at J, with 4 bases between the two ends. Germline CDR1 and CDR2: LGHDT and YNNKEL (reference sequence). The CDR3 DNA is TGTGCCAGCAGCCAAGGGTTTGGCTACACCTTC. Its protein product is CASSQGFGYTF.

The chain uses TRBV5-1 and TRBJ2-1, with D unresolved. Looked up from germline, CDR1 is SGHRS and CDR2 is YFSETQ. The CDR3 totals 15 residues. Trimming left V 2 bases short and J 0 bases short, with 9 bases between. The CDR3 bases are TGCGCCAGCAGCTTCCGACACCCCTCCTACAATGAGCAGTTCTTC. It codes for CASSFRHPSYNEQFF.

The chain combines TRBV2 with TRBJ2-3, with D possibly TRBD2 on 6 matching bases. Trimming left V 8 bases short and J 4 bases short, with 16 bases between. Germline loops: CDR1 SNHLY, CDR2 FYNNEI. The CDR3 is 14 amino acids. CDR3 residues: CASGAGLTSDTQYF. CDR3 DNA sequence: TGTGCCAGCGGAGCGGGCCTTACCTCAGATACGCAGTATTTT.

The CDR3 sequence is CASSFVGGYGYTF. CDR3 DNA sequence: TGTGCCAGCAGTTTTGTAGGAGGCTATGGCTACACCTTC. This chain uses TRBV12-3 or TRBV12-4 with TRBJ1-2; the D is unclear. The CDR3 loop spans 13 amino acids. The ends were cut back, 3 bases at V and 4 bases at J, with 9 bases in the middle.

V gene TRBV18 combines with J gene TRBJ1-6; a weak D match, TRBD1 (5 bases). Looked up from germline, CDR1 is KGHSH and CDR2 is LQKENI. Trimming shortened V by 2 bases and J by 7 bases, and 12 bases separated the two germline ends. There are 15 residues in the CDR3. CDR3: CASSPGGLANSPLHF. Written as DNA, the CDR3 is TGTGCCAGCTCACCAGGGGGACTTGCCAATTCACCCCTCCACTTT.

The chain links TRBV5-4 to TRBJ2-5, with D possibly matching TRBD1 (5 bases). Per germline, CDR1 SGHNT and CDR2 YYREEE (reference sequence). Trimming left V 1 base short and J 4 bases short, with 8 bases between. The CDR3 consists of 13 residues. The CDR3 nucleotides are TGTGCCAGCAGCTTGAGGGGCGGAGAGACCCAGTACTTC. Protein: CASSLRGGETQYF.

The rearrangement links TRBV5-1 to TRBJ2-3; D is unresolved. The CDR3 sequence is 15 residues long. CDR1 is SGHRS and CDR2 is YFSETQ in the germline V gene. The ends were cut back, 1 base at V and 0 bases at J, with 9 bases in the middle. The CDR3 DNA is TGCGCCAGCAGCTTGCAGGAAGGTAGCACAGATACGCAGTATTTT. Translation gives CASSLQEGSTDTQYF.

This chain's CDR3 is CSARPPTGGSGNTIYF. CDR3 nucleotides: TGCAGTGCTAGACCTCCGACTGGAGGCTCTGGAAACACCATATATTTT. The chain is built from TRBV20-1 and TRBJ1-3, with no clear D. The length of the CDR3 is 16 residues. V lost 2 bases and J lost 0, with 14 bases in between. Germline V gene sequence: CDR1 DFQATT, CDR2 SNEGSKA (reference sequence).

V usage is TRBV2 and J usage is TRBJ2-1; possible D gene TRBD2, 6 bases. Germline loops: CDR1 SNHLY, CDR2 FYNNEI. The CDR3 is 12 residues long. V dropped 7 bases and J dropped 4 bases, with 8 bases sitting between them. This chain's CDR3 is CASMGLYNEQFF. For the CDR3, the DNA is TGTGCCAGCATGGGACTGTACAATGAGCAGTTCTTC.

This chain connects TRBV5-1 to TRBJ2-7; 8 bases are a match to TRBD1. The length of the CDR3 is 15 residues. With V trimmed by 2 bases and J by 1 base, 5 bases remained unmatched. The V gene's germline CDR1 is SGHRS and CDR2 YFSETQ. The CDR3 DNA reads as TGCGCCAGCAGCTTCAACGGGGACAGGTCCTACGAGCAGTACTTC. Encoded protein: CASSFNGDRSYEQYF.

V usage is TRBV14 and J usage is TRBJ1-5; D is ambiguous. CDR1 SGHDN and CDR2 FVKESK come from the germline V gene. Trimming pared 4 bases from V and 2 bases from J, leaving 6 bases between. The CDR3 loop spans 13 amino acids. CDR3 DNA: TGTGCCAGCAGCCCGGTCGGCAATCAGCCCCAGCATTTT. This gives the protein CASSPVGNQPQHF.

The CDR3 sequence is CASSQDLAGAGSPLHF. In DNA form, the CDR3 reads TGTGCCAGCAGCCAAGATCTGGCAGGGGCCGGTTCACCCCTCCACTTT. The gene calls are TRBV4-2 and TRBJ1-6, with a weak D call TRBD1 (6 bases). V lost 0 bases and J 9 bases, leaving 15 bases between the germline ends. The germline CDR1 and CDR2 sequences are LGHNA and YNFKEQ. There are 16 residues in the CDR3.

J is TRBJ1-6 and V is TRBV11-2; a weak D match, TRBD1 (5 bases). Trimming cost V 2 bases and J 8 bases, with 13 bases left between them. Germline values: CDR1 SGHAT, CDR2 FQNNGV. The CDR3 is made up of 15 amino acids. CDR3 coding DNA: TGTGCCAGCAGCTTATTAGGGGCCGAGGATTCACCCCTCCACTTT. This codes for CASSLLGAEDSPLHF.

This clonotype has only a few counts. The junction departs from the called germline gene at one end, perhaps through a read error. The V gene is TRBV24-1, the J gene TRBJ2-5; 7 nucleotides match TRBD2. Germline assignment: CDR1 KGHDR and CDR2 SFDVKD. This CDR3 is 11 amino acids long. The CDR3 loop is CATRDAGAGNF. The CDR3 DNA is TGTGCCACCAGGGACGCCGGAGCGGGGAACTTC.